These 3 T cell receptor beta chains were sequenced from one sample in a study of cytomegalovirus exposure and HLA in healthy donors. PCR primers comprised 60 Vbeta and 13 Jbeta primers. Clones were read by immunoSEQ multiplex PCR, and TCRdb kept only the in-frame ones, dropping some. Its listing shows about 130,000 clones. Sequencing input: PBMCs. The receptors were gathered from a man aged 40-50 years in good health and CMV-seronegative.

The chain combines TRBV5-4 with TRBJ2-5, with 11 bases aligning to TRBD2. The length of the CDR3 is 16 residues. J lost 2 bases, V lost 4 bases, and 7 bases had no gene match. In germline, CDR1 is SGHNT, CDR2 YYREEE (reference sequence). This chain's CDR3 is CASSTVAGGWQETQYF. DNA of the CDR3: TGTGCCAGCAGCACCGTAGCGGGAGGGTGGCAAGAGACCCAGTACTTC.

The V gene is TRBV5-8, the J gene TRBJ1-2; D gene unclear. Germline CDR1 is SGHTS and CDR2 is YDEGEE. This CDR3 has 14 amino acids. V was shortened by 4 bases and J by 4 bases, with 14 bases between the two germline ends. CDR3 amino acids: CASSLGLTSYGYTF. The DNA for the CDR3 is TGTGCCAGCAGCCTCGGTCTAACCTCCTATGGCTACACCTTC.

J is TRBJ1-4 and V is TRBV27, with D perhaps matching TRBD1 (6 bases). From germline, CDR1 is MNHEY and CDR2 SMNVEV (reference sequence). Trimming pared 0 bases from V and 8 bases from J, leaving 10 bases between. This CDR3 contains 14 residues. Written as DNA, the CDR3 is TGTGCCAGCAGTTTATCGCGAGACAGGGAAAAACTGTTTTTT. Translation gives CASSLSRDREKLFF.